Below are 25 T cell receptor beta chains sequenced from a single sample in a study of OX40 agonist ivuxolimab in advanced cancers. The table came from immunoSEQ multiplex PCR; TCRdb's copy has only in-frame clones and leaves some out. The sample has around 66,000 clones; less than 85% are singletons. The sequencing here drew on CD4+ or CD8+ T cells sorted from blood, taken in a trial of the OX40 agonist ivuxolimab. These receptors were obtained from an adult with an advanced solid tumor such as melanoma, head and neck, liver or kidney cancer.

This sequence joins TRBV15 and TRBJ2-6; TRBD1 might be the D (6 bases). This CDR3 has 21 residues. Per the germline V gene, CDR1 is LNHNV and CDR2 is YYDKDF (reference sequence). V lost 3 bases and J lost 3, with 27 bases in between. This CDR3 reads CATSSVGKQGRILGGANVLTF. DNA of the CDR3: TGTGCCACCAGCAGCGTGGGGAAACAGGGCCGCATCTTGGGTGGGGCCAACGTCCTGACTTTC.

The chain employs TRBV6-6 and TRBJ2-1; 13 positions agree with TRBD2. V shed 6 bases and J 3 bases; nucleotides not matched to a gene: 2. This CDR3 spans 15 amino acids. Germline V gene sequence: CDR1 MNHNY, CDR2 SVGAGI (reference sequence). CDR3 sequence: CASSRLAGGYNEQFF. CDR3 sequence (DNA): TGTGCCAGCAGCCGACTAGCGGGAGGCTACAATGAGCAGTTCTTC.

The chain joins TRBV11-2 to TRBJ2-1; D is unclear. CDR3 length: 16 residues. Trimming took off 6 bases at V and 3 bases at J, with 18 bases between the two ends. The germline V gene has CDR1 SGHAT and CDR2 FQNNGV. The DNA for the CDR3 is TGTGCCAGCAGTGAGAGCCCCTCGGTAAACTACAATGAGCAGTTCTTC. As protein: CASSESPSVNYNEQFF. The variable domain in full, completed from reference TRBV11-2 and TRBJ2-1, reads EAGVAQSPRYKIIEKRQSVAFWCNPISGHATLYWYQQILGQGPKLLIQFQNNGVVDDSQLPKDRFSAERLKGVDSTLKIQPAKLEDSAVYLCASSESPSVNYNEQFFGPGTRLTVL.

The J gene is TRBJ1-5, the V gene TRBV15, with D possibly being TRBD1 (5 bases). Per germline, CDR1 LNHNV and CDR2 YYDKDF (reference sequence). Trimming took 5 bases from V and 6 from J, leaving 17 bases between them. CDR3 length: 15 amino acids. CDR3 in amino acids: CATSPGRTGTQPQHF. The CDR3 DNA reads as TGTGCCACCAGCCCCGGGCGAACAGGCACTCAGCCCCAGCATTTT.

The CDR3 DNA is TGTGCCTGGAGTGTGGGGGCGTCGAGTCAGCCCCAGCATTTT. It is translated as CAWSVGASSQPQHF. This chain uses TRBV30 with TRBJ1-5; weak D call: TRBD1 (6 bases). V was trimmed by 0 bases and J by 6 bases, leaving 12 bases between them. This CDR3 comprises 14 residues. In germline, CDR1 is GTSNPN, CDR2 SVGIG (reference sequence). The full variable domain, in which reference TRBV30 and TRBJ1-5 provide the parts outside the CDR3, is SQTIHQWPATLVQPVGSPLSLECTVEGTSNPNLYWYRQAAGRGLQLLFYSVGIGQISSEVPQNLSASRPQDRQFILSSKKLLLSDSGFYLCAWSVGASSQPQHFGDGTRLSIL.

The V call is TRBV7-8, the J call TRBJ2-7; TRBD1 agrees at 9 bases. CDR3 length equals 18 residues. The germline V gene encodes CDR1 SGHVS and CDR2 FQNEAQ. Trimming cost V 3 bases and J 6 bases; bases outside gene matches: 18. DNA of the CDR3: TGTGCCAGCAGCTTCTCCCAAAGAAATGACAGGGGGTTCACCGAGCAGTACTTC. Translated, it gives CASSFSQRNDRGFTEQYF.

The chain employs TRBV7-6 and TRBJ2-5; D is unclear. The CDR3 consists of 12 residues. Trimming cost V 2 bases and J 4 bases, with 5 bases left between them. CDR1 and CDR2 from the germline V gene are SGHVS and FNYEAQ. The CDR3 region has the DNA TGTGCCAGCAGCTTATTGGGAGAGACCCAGTACTTC. Translating gives CASSLLGETQYF.

The chain links TRBV18 to TRBJ2-3; D assignment may be TRBD1 or TRBD2 (5 bases each). The CDR3 is made up of 13 amino acids. V was shortened by 2 bases and J by 10 bases, with 13 bases between the two germline ends. In germline, CDR1 is KGHSH, CDR2 LQKENI. This CDR3 is CASSPEGTMAQYF. CDR3 DNA: TGTGCCAGCTCACCAGAGGGGACGATGGCGCAGTATTTT.

V and J are TRBV28 and TRBJ1-4; possibly TRBD1 for D (5 bases). V shed 2 bases and J shed 2 bases, with 9 bases lying between them. Germline V gene sequence: CDR1 MDHEN, CDR2 SYDVKM. The CDR3 has 15 amino acids. CDR3 amino acids: CASSLVGTTNEKLFF. The CDR3 bases are TGTGCCAGCAGTTTAGTTGGGACGACTAATGAAAAACTGTTTTTT. The full variable domain, in which reference TRBV28 and TRBJ1-4 provide the parts outside the CDR3, is DVKVTQSSRYLVKRTGEKVFLECVQDMDHENMFWYRQDPGLGLRLIYFSYDVKMKEKGDIPEGYSVSREKKERFSLILESASTNQTSMYLCASSLVGTTNEKLFFGSGTQLSVL.

The chain recombines TRBV5-1 with TRBJ2-1; 13 bases are shared with TRBD2. The ends lost 4 bases at V and 9 bases at J; junction bases unmatched: 7. Per the germline V gene, CDR1 is SGHRS and CDR2 is YFSETQ. The CDR3 has 15 residues. The chain's CDR3 is CASSERTSGSSEQFF. The DNA of the CDR3 is TGCGCCAGCAGCGAAAGGACTAGCGGGAGTAGTGAGCAGTTCTTC.

This sequence joins TRBV6-6 and TRBJ2-1, with D hard to call. V lost 5 bases and J lost 0, with 14 bases in between. The CDR3 totals 16 residues. Germline V CDR1 and CDR2: MNHNY, SVGAGI (reference sequence). The CDR3 coding sequence is TGTGCCAGCAGTGCCCCCAGGAGTACCTCCTACAATGAGCAGTTCTTC. Amino acid sequence: CASSAPRSTSYNEQFF.

The V gene is TRBV4-3, the J gene TRBJ2-2; D tentatively reads TRBD1 or TRBD2 (6 bases each). Per the germline V gene, CDR1 is LGHNA and CDR2 is YSLEER. CDR3 length equals 18 residues. The V gene lost 0 bases and the J gene lost 3 bases, with 17 bases spanning the gap. Here the CDR3 reads CASSQDKLGGGYTGELFF. CDR3 coding DNA: TGCGCCAGCAGCCAAGATAAATTGGGGGGCGGTTACACCGGGGAGCTGTTTTTT.

This clone is a singleton in its sample. The chain links TRBV18 to TRBJ2-5; D might be TRBD1 (6 bases). The CDR3 is made up of 15 amino acids. Germline V lookup: CDR1 KGHSH, CDR2 LQKENI. Trimming stripped 2 bases from V and 3 bases from J, with 13 bases between. The CDR3: CASSPKRGGEETQYF. For the CDR3, the DNA is TGTGCCAGCTCACCAAAGAGAGGGGGTGAAGAGACCCAGTACTTC.

In DNA, the CDR3 is TGTGCCAGCAGCTCAAAAACAGGGTACGGGGAGCTGTTTTTT. It is translated as CASSSKTGYGELFF. This rearrangement joins TRBV7-6 to TRBJ2-2, with a weak D call TRBD1 (6 bases). The CDR3 has 14 residues. The V gene lost 4 bases and the J gene lost 7 bases, with 13 bases spanning the gap. The germline V gene has CDR1 SGHVS and CDR2 FNYEAQ.

V gene TRBV13 combines with J gene TRBJ2-2; D is undetermined. V gave up 5 bases and J gave up 5 bases, with 6 bases separating them. This CDR3 has 12 residues. Looked up from germline, CDR1 is PRHDT and CDR2 is FYEKMQ (reference sequence). The CDR3 DNA reads TGTGCCAGCAGCCCCTGGACCGGGGAGCTGTTTTTT. Residues: CASSPWTGELFF.

The V gene is TRBV4-1, the J gene TRBJ2-5; TRBD2 aligns across 9 bases. With 2 bases clipped from V and 2 bases from J, the junction kept 9 bases outside the gene matches. The germline V gene encodes CDR1 MGHRA and CDR2 YSYEKL. The CDR3 is made up of 17 amino acids. The CDR3 DNA follows: TGCGCCAGCAGCCAATCTAGCGGGACCGCTAATCAAGAGACCCAGTACTTC. This encodes CASSQSSGTANQETQYF.

This chain connects TRBV6-5 to TRBJ2-1; D unclear. CDR3 length: 15 amino acids. Germline V gene sequence: CDR1 MNHEY, CDR2 SVGAGI. V lost 5 bases to trimming and J lost 3 bases, with 14 bases between them. CDR3 in DNA: TGTGCCAGCAGTCGACTCCAAACTAACTACAATGAGCAGTTCTTC. This sequence encodes CASSRLQTNYNEQFF.

The chain links TRBV6-1 to TRBJ2-3, with D maybe TRBD1 (7 bases). The CDR3 runs 15 residues. Looked up from germline, CDR1 is MNHNS and CDR2 is SASEGT. V was shortened by 4 bases and J by 3 bases, with 14 bases between the two germline ends. DNA for the CDR3: TGTGCCAGCAGTGTTACGACAGGGACTACAGATACGCAGTATTTT. Translation: CASSVTTGTTDTQYF.

This clone was counted only a few times. The chain employs TRBV6-5 and TRBJ1-1; perhaps TRBD1 as D (5 bases). In germline, CDR1 is MNHEY, CDR2 SVGAGI. V shed 6 bases and J shed 6 bases, with 20 bases lying between them. The CDR3 sequence is 15 residues long. The CDR3 reads CASRSREGFGSEAFF. For the CDR3, the DNA is TGTGCCAGCAGATCCAGGGAGGGGTTTGGCTCTGAAGCTTTCTTT.

The chain combines TRBV9 with TRBJ2-1; 8 bases agree with TRBD1. This CDR3 contains 16 residues. J lost 6 bases, V lost 3 bases, and 11 bases had no gene match. Germline V lookup: CDR1 SGDLS, CDR2 YYNGEE. The CDR3 spells CASSGSLRGRVNEQFF. The CDR3, as DNA: TGTGCCAGCAGCGGCTCTCTCAGGGGGCGCGTCAATGAGCAGTTCTTC.

The V and J genes are TRBV18 and TRBJ2-1; 13 bases map to TRBD2. V was clipped by 4 bases and J by 9 bases; unmatched bases: 6. In germline, CDR1 is KGHSH, CDR2 LQKENI. The CDR3 is made up of 15 amino acids. The DNA for the CDR3 is TGTGCCAGCTCACGCGGGACTAGCGGGAACGTTGAGCAGTTCTTC. This codes for CASSRGTSGNVEQFF.

The rearrangement links TRBV29-1 to TRBJ1-3; 10 bases agree with TRBD1. Unmatched junction bases numbered 2, after V lost 7 bases and J lost 2 bases. This CDR3 is 13 amino acids long. Germline CDR1 and CDR2: SQVTM and ANQGSEA. CDR3 in amino acids: CSAGTGAGNTIYF. In DNA form, the CDR3 reads TGCAGCGCGGGGACAGGGGCTGGAAACACCATATATTTT.

This chain joins TRBV29-1 and TRBJ2-2; D is perhaps TRBD1 (5 bases). Trimming shortened V by 6 bases and J by 5 bases, and 10 bases separated the two germline ends. CDR1 SQVTM and CDR2 ANQGSEA come from the germline V gene. The CDR3 is 12 amino acids. In DNA form, the CDR3 reads TGCAGCGTATCTAAGGGGACCGGGGAGCTGTTTTTT. It is translated as CSVSKGTGELFF.

The rearrangement links TRBV5-5 to TRBJ2-7; tentatively, D is TRBD1 or TRBD2 (5 bases each). Trimming removed 3 bases at V and 7 bases at J, with 26 bases between. The germline CDR1 and CDR2 sequences are SGHKS and YYEKEE (reference sequence). This CDR3 spans 17 amino acids. CDR3: CASSSERGPAGVSEQYF. The CDR3 bases are TGTGCCAGCAGCTCCGAGAGGGGTCCGGCGGGTGTTTCGGAGCAGTACTTC.

The CDR3 DNA is TGTGCCAGCAGCTTAGAGGGACAGGGGGCAAGGAATGAGCAGTTCTTC. As protein: CASSLEGQGARNEQFF. The rearrangement uses TRBV11-2 and TRBJ2-1; 12 bases line up with TRBD1. The germline gives CDR1 SGHAT, CDR2 FQNNGV. V lost 0 bases and J lost 7; bases outside the gene matches: 4. The CDR3 is 16 residues long.